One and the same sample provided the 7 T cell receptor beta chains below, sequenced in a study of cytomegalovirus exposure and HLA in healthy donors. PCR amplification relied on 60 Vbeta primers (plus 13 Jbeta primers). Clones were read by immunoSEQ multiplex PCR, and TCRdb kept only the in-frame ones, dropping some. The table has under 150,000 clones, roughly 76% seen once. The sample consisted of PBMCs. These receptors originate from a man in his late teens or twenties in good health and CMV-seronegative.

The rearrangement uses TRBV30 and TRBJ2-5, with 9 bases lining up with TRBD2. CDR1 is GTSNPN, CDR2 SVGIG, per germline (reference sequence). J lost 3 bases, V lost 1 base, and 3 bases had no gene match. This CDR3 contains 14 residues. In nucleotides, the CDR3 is TGTGCCTGGAGTGGCGGGGGGGCCGAAGAGACCCAGTACTTC. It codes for CAWSGGGAEETQYF. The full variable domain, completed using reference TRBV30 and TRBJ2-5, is SQTIHQWPATLVQPVGSPLSLECTVEGTSNPNLYWYRQAAGRGLQLLFYSVGIGQISSEVPQNLSASRPQDRQFILSSKKLLLSDSGFYLCAWSGGGAEETQYFGPGTRLLVL.

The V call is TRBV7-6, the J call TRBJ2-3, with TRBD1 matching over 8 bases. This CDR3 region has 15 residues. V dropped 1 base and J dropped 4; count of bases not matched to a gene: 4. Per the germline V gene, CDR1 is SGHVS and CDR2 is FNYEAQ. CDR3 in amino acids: CASSLGQGASDTQYF. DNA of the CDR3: TGTGCCAGCAGCTTAGGGCAGGGGGCGTCAGATACGCAGTATTTT.

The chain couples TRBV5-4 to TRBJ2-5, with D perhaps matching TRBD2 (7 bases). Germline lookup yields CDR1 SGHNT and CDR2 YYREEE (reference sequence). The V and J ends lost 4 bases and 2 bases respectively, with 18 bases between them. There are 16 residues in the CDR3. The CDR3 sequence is CASSRGGQGPQETQYF. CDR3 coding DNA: TGTGCCAGCAGCAGGGGGGGGCAGGGTCCTCAAGAGACCCAGTACTTC.

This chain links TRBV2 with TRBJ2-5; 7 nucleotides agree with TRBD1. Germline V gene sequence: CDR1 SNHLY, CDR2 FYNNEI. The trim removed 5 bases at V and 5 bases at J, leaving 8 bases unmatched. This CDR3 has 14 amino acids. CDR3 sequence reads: CASSPDRVKETQYF. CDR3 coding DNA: TGTGCCAGCAGTCCTGACAGGGTTAAGGAGACCCAGTACTTC.

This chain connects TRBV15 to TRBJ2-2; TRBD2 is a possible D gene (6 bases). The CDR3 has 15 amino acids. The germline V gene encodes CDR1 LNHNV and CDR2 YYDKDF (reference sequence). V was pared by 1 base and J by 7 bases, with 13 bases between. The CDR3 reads CATSRGAGGVGELFF. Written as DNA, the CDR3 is TGTGCCACCAGCAGAGGCGCAGGAGGGGTCGGGGAGCTGTTTTTT.

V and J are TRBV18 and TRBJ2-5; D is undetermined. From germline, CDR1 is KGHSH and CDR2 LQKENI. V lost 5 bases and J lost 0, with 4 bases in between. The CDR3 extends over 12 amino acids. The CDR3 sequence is CASSGYQETQYF. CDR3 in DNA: TGTGCCAGCTCAGGCTACCAAGAGACCCAGTACTTC.

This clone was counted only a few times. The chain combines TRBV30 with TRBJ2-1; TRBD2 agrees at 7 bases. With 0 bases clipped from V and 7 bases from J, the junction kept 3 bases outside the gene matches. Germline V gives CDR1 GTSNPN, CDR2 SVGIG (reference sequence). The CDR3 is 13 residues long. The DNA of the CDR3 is TGTGCCTGGAGTGTACTAGCGACGAATGAGCAGTTCTTC. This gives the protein CAWSVLATNEQFF.